Following are 22 T cell receptor beta chains from one sample sequenced in a study. A single record per CDR3 protein comes from TCRdb applying MiXCR to the 5' RACE reads. The repertoire holds roughly 40,000 distinct CDR3 sequences, 29% seen once, with 3.7% in the top ten. The source material was memory CD4+ T cells sorted from a lymph node. Specified subset: memory CD4+ T cells, CD4+CD45RO+CD25-. Receptor source: a female donor with breast cancer.

The chain carries TRBV2 and TRBJ2-1; 8 bases match TRBD2. CDR1 is SNHLY and CDR2 is FYNNEI in the germline V gene. The V and J ends lost 3 bases and 2 bases, in that order; junction bases with no gene match: 3. CDR3 size: 15 residues. The CDR3 loop is CASSDPGGAYNEQFF. The CDR3, as DNA: TGTGCCAGCAGTGACCCGGGAGGGGCCTACAATGAGCAGTTCTTC.

The rearrangement links TRBV9 to TRBJ1-5; no clear D. The germline V and J ends were trimmed by 4 bases and 0 bases, with 11 bases remaining between them. The germline V gene encodes CDR1 SGDLS and CDR2 YYNGEE. This CDR3 is built from 15 residues. The CDR3 DNA sequence: TGTGCCAGCAGCCCCGGTGGGTATAGCAATCAGCCCCAGCATTTT. Amino acids: CASSPGGYSNQPQHF.

The rearrangement links TRBV30 to TRBJ2-7; weak D call: TRBD2 (5 bases). Looked up from germline, CDR1 is GTSNPN and CDR2 is SVGIG (reference sequence). Deletions cut 1 base from V and 7 bases from J, with 14 bases between. The CDR3 loop spans 13 amino acids. The CDR3, as DNA: TGTGCCTGGAGTGGGTTTAAGTCGGGGGAGCAGTACTTC. It specifies CAWSGFKSGEQYF.

J is TRBJ2-1 and V is TRBV9; D is unresolved. Trimming took off 0 bases at V and 2 bases at J, with 9 bases between the two ends. Germline lookup yields CDR1 SGDLS and CDR2 YYNGEE. This CDR3 has 15 residues. The CDR3 nucleotides read TGTGCCAGCAGCGTAGTCGGCCAGACCTACAATGAGCAGTTCTTC. It is translated as CASSVVGQTYNEQFF.

In its sample, this clonotype was seen many times. The V gene is TRBV5-1, the J gene TRBJ2-3, with D possibly being TRBD2 (6 bases). The germline V and J ends were trimmed by 7 bases and 3 bases, with 12 bases remaining between them. CDR1 is SGHRS, CDR2 YFSETQ, per germline. CDR3 length: 13 residues. The CDR3 coding sequence is TGCGCCAGCGAGGAGGGAATGACAGATACGCAGTATTTT. Encoded protein: CASEEGMTDTQYF.

The V and J genes are TRBV7-3 and TRBJ2-3; the match to TRBD2 covers 10 bases. The ends lost 5 bases at V and 4 bases at J; junction bases unmatched: 9. CDR1 and CDR2 from the germline V gene are SGHTA and FQGTGA. The CDR3 contains 16 residues. CDR3 coding DNA: TGTGCCAGCAGCCCCCCAGGGCTAGCGGGGGCAGATACGCAGTATTTT. This sequence encodes CASSPPGLAGADTQYF.

The gene calls are TRBV5-4 and TRBJ2-7; 11 nucleotides align to TRBD2. Germline values: CDR1 SGHNT, CDR2 YYREEE (reference sequence). With V trimmed by 3 bases and J by 4 bases, 6 bases remained unmatched. This CDR3 has 15 amino acids. CDR3: CASSSPGTSGYEQYF. The CDR3, as DNA: TGTGCCAGCAGCTCTCCCGGGACTAGCGGATACGAGCAGTACTTC.

The rearrangement uses TRBV7-2 and TRBJ2-7, with a tentative D call TRBD1 (5 bases). CDR1 SGHTA and CDR2 FQGNSA come from the germline V gene. The CDR3 loop spans 15 amino acids. Trimming took off 1 base at V and 3 bases at J, with 13 bases between the two ends. CDR3 loop: CASSLGQGSFYEQYF. In nucleotides, the CDR3 is TGTGCCAGCAGCTTAGGTCAGGGCTCTTTCTACGAGCAGTACTTC.

The chain links TRBV20-1 to TRBJ1-5; D gene ambiguous. The CDR3 extends over 12 amino acids. V lost 6 bases to trimming and J lost 2 bases, with 8 bases between them. Germline lookup yields CDR1 DFQATT and CDR2 SNEGSKA (reference sequence). CDR3 nucleotides: TGCAGTGCCCTTAGAGGCAATCAGCCCCAGCATTTT. Amino acids: CSALRGNQPQHF.

On this clonotype itself: The junction departs from the called germline gene at one end, perhaps through a read error. This rearrangement joins TRBV20-1 to TRBJ2-1, with TRBD2 as a possible D gene (5 bases). The CDR3 is 12 residues long. Germline V gene sequence: CDR1 DFQATT, CDR2 SNEGSKA (reference sequence). The DNA for the CDR3 is TGCAGTTCTAGAGGGTTCTACAATGAGCAGTTCTTC. It is translated as CSSRGFYNEQFF.

Turning to this clonotype: Relative to the germline gene, one junction end is altered; a read error may explain this. The rearrangement joins TRBV9 to TRBJ1-2; D is perhaps TRBD1 (5 bases). CDR1 SGDLS and CDR2 YYNGEE come from the germline V gene. The CDR3 spans 13 residues. This CDR3 is CASSPSGSNGHTF. CDR3 in DNA: TGTGCCAGCAGCCCATCAGGGTCGAATGGCCACACCTTC.

This rearrangement joins TRBV7-2 to TRBJ2-5, with 7 bases identical to TRBD1. The CDR3 extends over 12 amino acids. V trimming: 6 bases; J trimming: 5 bases; junction bases outside the gene matches: 3. Germline V gene data show CDR1 as SGHTA and CDR2 as FQGNSA. The CDR3 DNA reads as TGTGCCAGCAGGGACAGGTCGGAGACCCAGTACTTC. This encodes CASRDRSETQYF.

Of note for this clonotype: Germline and junction disagree at one end, which may indicate a read error. The chain employs TRBV4-3 and TRBJ2-3; tentatively, D is TRBD2 (5 bases). The CDR3 spans 13 residues. The V gene's germline CDR1 is LGHNA and CDR2 YSLEER. CDR3 sequence (DNA): TGTGCCAGCAGCCTCGGGGTCGCAGATACGCAGTATTTT. Translation gives CASSLGVADTQYF.

V usage is TRBV20-1 and J usage is TRBJ2-5; no clear D. Trimming removed 5 bases from V and 3 bases from J, with 7 bases in between. Germline V gene lookup returns CDR1 DFQATT and CDR2 SNEGSKA (reference sequence). CDR3 length: 11 residues. The DNA for the CDR3 is TGCAGTGCTGGACCAAAAGAGACCCAGTACTTC. Protein sequence: CSAGPKETQYF.

The genes are TRBV9 and TRBJ2-7, with D hard to call. The V end lost 0 bases, the J end lost 2 bases, and 15 bases lay between the germline ends. The germline V gene encodes CDR1 SGDLS and CDR2 YYNGEE. The CDR3 covers 16 residues. Written as DNA, the CDR3 is TGTGCCAGCAGCGTAGACACAAAAGCAAGCCCCTACGAGCAGTACTTC. This codes for CASSVDTKASPYEQYF.

The chain combines TRBV7-6 with TRBJ2-1; 9 nucleotides agree with TRBD1. This CDR3 has 15 residues. Germline values: CDR1 SGHVS, CDR2 FNYEAQ. V lost 5 bases to trimming and J lost 10 bases; unmatched junction nucleotides: 12. The CDR3 DNA reads as TGTGCCAGCAGCAATTCTCCGGGACAGGGTAAAGAGCAGTTCTTC. Its protein product is CASSNSPGQGKEQFF.

The genes are TRBV7-3 and TRBJ2-3; D is ambiguous. V lost 4 bases, J lost 6 bases, and 8 bases lay in between. This CDR3 is built from 12 residues. Germline-derived CDR1 and CDR2 are SGHTA and FQGTGA. This CDR3 is CASSSTDDTQYF. CDR3 nucleotide sequence: TGTGCCAGCAGCTCCACGGACGATACGCAGTATTTT.

There are a few counts of this clonotype. This sequence joins TRBV9 and TRBJ2-2; TRBD1 might be the D (5 bases). The CDR3 runs 14 residues. Deletions cut 0 bases from V and 6 bases from J, with 9 bases between. Germline CDR1 is SGDLS and CDR2 is YYNGEE. The CDR3 DNA follows: TGTGCCAGCAGCGTAGTAGACAGCCCCGGGGAGCTGTTTTTT. Translated, it gives CASSVVDSPGELFF.

This clonotype was recorded once. The chain is built from TRBV29-1 and TRBJ2-2; possibly TRBD1 or TRBD2 for D (5 bases each). The CDR3 consists of 15 residues. Germline V gene data show CDR1 as SQVTM and CDR2 as ANQGSEA. V shed 6 bases and J shed 5 bases, with 19 bases lying between them. The CDR3 reads CSVDPLGTGTGELFF. In DNA, the CDR3 is TGCAGCGTCGACCCGCTCGGGACGGGGACCGGGGAGCTGTTTTTT.

This clonotype has only a few counts. V gene TRBV4-3 combines with J gene TRBJ2-3; the D is unclear. This CDR3 region has 16 residues. Trimming pared 0 bases from V and 0 bases from J, leaving 10 bases between. Germline-derived CDR1 and CDR2 are LGHNA and YSLEER. CDR3 in DNA: TGCGCCAGCAGCCAAGATCTTGTGGGTAGCACAGATACGCAGTATTTT. It specifies CASSQDLVGSTDTQYF.

This clonotype has only a few counts. The gene calls are TRBV5-1 and TRBJ2-1; 10 bases are a match to TRBD2. The CDR3 extends over 15 amino acids. Germline lookup yields CDR1 SGHRS and CDR2 YFSETQ. V lost 0 bases, J lost 9 bases, and 6 bases stayed unmatched. The CDR3 DNA is TGCGCCAGCAGCTTGGCAAGCGGGGGGGCCAGTGAGCAGTTCTTC. As protein: CASSLASGGASEQFF.

This chain joins TRBV6-5 and TRBJ1-6, with TRBD1 as a possible D gene (6 bases). The CDR3 contains 17 residues. Trimming took 0 bases from V and 9 from J, leaving 18 bases between them. CDR1 is MNHEY, CDR2 SVGAGI, per germline. The CDR3 reads CASSYSRMEQGFSPLHF. CDR3 nucleotides: TGTGCCAGCAGTTACTCCAGGATGGAACAGGGCTTTTCACCCCTCCACTTT.